The source of this T cell receptor (beta chain) is a study of identical twins. In the case of this clonotype: Its target is unknown. A read error may account for a junction end that differs from germline.

In TCRdb, the 5' RACE reads were re-called with MiXCR into one record per CDR3 protein. The repertoire holds a few hundred thousand distinct CDR3 sequences, with around 9.7% as singletons. Study results and limitations: Insertions ran lower in abundant cord blood beta clonotypes, though not in memory repertoires.

This CDR3 comprises 13 residues. Germline CDR1 reads SSHAT; CDR2 reads FNYEAQ (reference sequence). The source is a woman aged 50 to 65 in good health. Sequencing used naive T cells sorted from blood. The chain uses TRBV7-7 and TRBJ2-3; D unresolved. The CDR3 protein is CASSPRPTDTQYF. The CDR3 bases are TGTGCTAGCAGCCCTAGACCCACAGATACGCAGTATTTT. Variable domain in full (rest from reference TRBV7-7 and TRBJ2-3): GAGVSQSPRYKVTKRGQDVTLRCDPISSHATLYWYQQALGQGPEFLTYFNYEAQPDKSGLPSDRFSAERPEGSISTLTIQRTEQRDSAMYRCASSPRPTDTQYFGPGTRLTVL.